The 17 T cell receptor beta chains listed next were all sequenced from one sample in a study of vaccination and CD4 T cells after COVID-19. The Oncomine TCR Beta short-read assay was what sequenced the DNA obtained from cultured CD4+ T cells. MiXCR was run by TCRdb on the PCR reads, yielding one entry per CDR3 protein. This sample has around 26,000 distinct CDR3 sequences; less than 70% occur once, and the top ten carry 7% to 10%. Their antigen targets remain unknown. As for treatment: approximately 11-day PBMC culture with coronavirus spike peptide pools or control peptides (ViraFEST assay). The sample taken for sequencing was CD4+ T cells from blood, cultured in vitro. These receptors originate from a human donor who had recovered from COVID-19.

The chain links TRBV27 to TRBJ1-2; the D is unclear. Trimming took off 7 bases at V and 4 bases at J, with 19 bases between the two ends. The CDR3 covers 15 residues. Germline CDR1 is MNHEY and CDR2 is SMNVEV (reference sequence). The CDR3 sequence: CASTSNSVGRYGYTF. CDR3 DNA sequence: TGTGCCAGCACCTCTAACTCTGTAGGACGCTATGGCTACACCTTC.

V is TRBV11-2 and J is TRBJ1-3, with a tentative D call TRBD1 (5 bases). V lost 8 bases and J 2 bases, leaving 10 bases between the germline ends. There are 13 residues in the CDR3. Germline CDR1 SGHAT, CDR2 FQNNGV. The CDR3 sequence: CASRGSTGNTIYF. CDR3 DNA: TGTGCCAGCCGGGGCAGTACTGGAAACACCATATATTTT.

This rearrangement joins TRBV7-2 to TRBJ1-2, with a tentative D call TRBD1 (5 bases). V gave up 1 base and J gave up 2 bases, with 20 bases separating them. CDR1 and CDR2 (germline): SGHTA, FQGNSA. This CDR3 is 18 amino acids long. The CDR3 bases are TGTGCCAGCAGCTTAGGGTCCTCCGGTGGGGGACGAAACTATGGCTACACCTTC. Its translation is CASSLGSSGGGRNYGYTF.

This clonotype has more than one count but fewer than ten. The chain employs TRBV6-2 or TRBV6-3 and TRBJ1-5, with D maybe TRBD1 (5 bases). Trimming took 5 bases from V and 0 from J, leaving 11 bases between them. The CDR3 runs 15 residues. Germline-derived CDR1 and CDR2 are MNHEY and SVGEGT. The CDR3 DNA reads as TGTGCCAGCAGTCTTACGACAGCTAGCAATCAGCCCCAGCATTTT. Translated, it gives CASSLTTASNQPQHF.

The V gene is TRBV27, the J gene TRBJ1-6, with D maybe TRBD1 (5 bases). Trimming cost V 3 bases and J 8 bases, with 14 bases left between them. This CDR3 region has 15 residues. The V gene's germline CDR1 is MNHEY and CDR2 SMNVEV (reference sequence). The CDR3 nucleotides are TGTGCCAGCAGTTTGGGACCAGGGAAAGATTCACCCCTCCACTTT. Translation: CASSLGPGKDSPLHF.

This clonotype was seen only a few times. This chain uses TRBV20-1 with TRBJ1-5; 8 bases map to TRBD1. Unmatched junction bases numbered 5, after V lost 3 bases and J lost 4 bases. The CDR3 contains 14 residues. Germline CDR1 DFQATT, CDR2 SNEGSKA (reference sequence). The CDR3 loop is CSASPDRANQPQHF. CDR3 bases: TGCAGTGCTAGCCCGGACAGGGCAAATCAGCCCCAGCATTTT.

The rearrangement links TRBV6-1 to TRBJ1-6; TRBD1 matches at 10 bases. Trimming took 6 bases from V and 9 from J; bases not matched to a gene: 5. This CDR3 spans 14 amino acids. CDR1 MNHNS and CDR2 SASEGT come from the germline V gene. The DNA for the CDR3 is TGTGCCAGCAGCCGGGACAGGGGAACTTCACCCCTCCACTTT. Translated: CASSRDRGTSPLHF.

This CDR3 is CASSLGSSYEQYF. CDR3 nucleotide sequence: TGTGCCAGCAGTTTGGGCAGCTCCTACGAGCAGTACTTC. The chain links TRBV28 to TRBJ2-7; D is uncertain. The CDR3 runs to 13 residues. Trimming stripped 3 bases from V and 0 bases from J, with 6 bases between. Per germline, CDR1 MDHEN and CDR2 SYDVKM. The variable domain in full, with the rest retrieved from reference TRBV28 and TRBJ2-7, is DVKVTQSSRYLVKRTGEKVFLECVQDMDHENMFWYRQDPGLGLRLIYFSYDVKMKEKGDIPEGYSVSREKKERFSLILESASTNQTSMYLCASSLGSSYEQYFGPGTRLTVT.

The genes are TRBV15 and TRBJ2-7; 8 bases are a match to TRBD1. Germline CDR1 and CDR2: LNHNV and YYDKDF (reference sequence). V gave up 1 base and J gave up 2 bases; unmatched junction bases: 4. This CDR3 has 15 amino acids. CDR3 in DNA: TGTGCCACCAGCAGAGCGACGGACAGGGCCTACGAGCAGTACTTC. Its protein product is CATSRATDRAYEQYF.

The chain is built from TRBV6-2 or TRBV6-3 and TRBJ2-3, with 10 nucleotides matching TRBD2. Germline lookup yields CDR1 MNHEY and CDR2 SVGEGT. The CDR3 length is 16 residues. The V gene end was trimmed by 10 bases and the J gene end by 1 base; junction bases not matched to a gene: 11. This chain's CDR3 is CATKPSGRVGTDTQYF. The DNA of the CDR3 is TGTGCCACCAAACCAAGCGGGAGGGTAGGCACAGATACGCAGTATTTT.

The gene calls are TRBV18 and TRBJ2-7; 8 positions match TRBD2. This CDR3 is built from 13 residues. Germline CDR1 is KGHSH and CDR2 is LQKENI. V lost 6 bases and J lost 6; bases outside the gene matches: 7. This chain's CDR3 is CASSSNAGGEQYF. Written as DNA, the CDR3 is TGTGCCAGCTCCTCCAACGCGGGAGGCGAGCAGTACTTC.

V usage is TRBV6-2 or TRBV6-3 and J usage is TRBJ2-5; D call uncertain. V was pared by 6 bases and J by 5 bases, with 16 bases between. The CDR3 loop spans 14 amino acids. CDR1 and CDR2 (germline): MNHEY, SVGEGT. The CDR3 DNA reads TGTGCCAGCAGCCCCTTTGGCCAGAGGGAGACCCAGTACTTC. Amino acids: CASSPFGQRETQYF.

The rearrangement joins TRBV19 to TRBJ1-5; D remains unclear. The germline CDR1 and CDR2 sequences are LNHDA and SQIVND (reference sequence). Trimming stripped 3 bases from V and 3 bases from J, with 12 bases between. The CDR3 is 15 amino acids. The CDR3 coding sequence is TGTGCCAGTAGTATTCGAGAGGACCTCAATCAGCCCCAGCATTTT. It specifies CASSIREDLNQPQHF.

J is TRBJ2-7 and V is TRBV6-5; D ambiguous. Germline-derived CDR1 and CDR2 are MNHEY and SVGAGI. CDR3 length equals 11 residues. Trimming took 4 bases from V and 3 from J, leaving 4 bases between them. The CDR3 DNA reads as TGTGCCAGCAGTTGGGACTACGAGCAGTACTTC. Its translation is CASSWDYEQYF.

This clonotype came up a few times. The chain employs TRBV6-5 and TRBJ1-4, with D uncertain. Germline CDR1 is MNHEY and CDR2 is SVGAGI. The CDR3 has 13 residues. V was clipped by 4 bases and J by 8 bases, with 11 bases between them. For the CDR3, the DNA is TGTGCCAGCAGTTCCCACATGGAAGAAAAACTGTTTTTT. Translating gives CASSSHMEEKLFF.

With regard to this clonotype: A read error may produce the germline difference seen at one junction end. V usage is TRBV19 and J usage is TRBJ2-7, with D possibly called TRBD1 or TRBD2 (6 bases each). Germline V gene data show CDR1 as LNHDA and CDR2 as SQIVND (reference sequence). This CDR3 is built from 14 residues. The CDR3 nucleotides read TGCGCCAGTATGGATTGGAGGGGGTCGGGCGAGCAGTACTTC. Its protein product is CASMDWRGSGEQYF.

The chain employs TRBV7-2 and TRBJ1-2, with unresolved D. CDR3 length equals 18 residues. Trimming removed 1 base from V and 1 base from J, with 19 bases in between. The germline gives CDR1 SGHTA, CDR2 FQGNSA. The CDR3 sequence is CASSLDGRSLSGNYGYTF. As DNA, the CDR3 is TGTGCCAGCAGCTTAGATGGCCGGAGCCTCTCGGGTAACTATGGCTACACCTTC.